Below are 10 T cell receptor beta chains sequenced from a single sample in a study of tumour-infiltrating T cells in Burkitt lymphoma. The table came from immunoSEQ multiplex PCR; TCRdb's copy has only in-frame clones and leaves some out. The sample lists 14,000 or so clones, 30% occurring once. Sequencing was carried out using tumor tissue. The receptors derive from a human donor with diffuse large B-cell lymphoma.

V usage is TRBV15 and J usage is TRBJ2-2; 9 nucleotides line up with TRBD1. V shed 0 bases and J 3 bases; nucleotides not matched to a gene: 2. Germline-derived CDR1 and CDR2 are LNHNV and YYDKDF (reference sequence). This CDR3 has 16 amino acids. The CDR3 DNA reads TGTGCCACCAGCAGAGATCGGACAGGGGACACCGGGGAGCTGTTTTTT. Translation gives CATSRDRTGDTGELFF.

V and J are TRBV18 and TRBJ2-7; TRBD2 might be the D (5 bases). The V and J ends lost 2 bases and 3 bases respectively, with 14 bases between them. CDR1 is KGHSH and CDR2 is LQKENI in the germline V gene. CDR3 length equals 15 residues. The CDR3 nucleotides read TGTGCCAGCTCACCATTCTCGGCCGGAGGCTACGAGCAGTACTTC. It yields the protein CASSPFSAGGYEQYF.

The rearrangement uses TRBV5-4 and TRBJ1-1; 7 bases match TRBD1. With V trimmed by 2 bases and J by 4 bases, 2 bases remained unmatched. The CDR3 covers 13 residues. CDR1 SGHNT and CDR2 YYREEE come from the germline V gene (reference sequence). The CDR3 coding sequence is TGTGCCAGCAGCTTAGGGACAGTCACTGAAGCTTTCTTT. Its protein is CASSLGTVTEAFF.

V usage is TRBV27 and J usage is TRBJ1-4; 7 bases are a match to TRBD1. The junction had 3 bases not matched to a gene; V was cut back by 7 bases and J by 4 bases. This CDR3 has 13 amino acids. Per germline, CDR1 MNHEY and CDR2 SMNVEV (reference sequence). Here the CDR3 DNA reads TGTGCCAGCACCCACAGGGGTAATGAAAAACTGTTTTTT. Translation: CASTHRGNEKLFF.

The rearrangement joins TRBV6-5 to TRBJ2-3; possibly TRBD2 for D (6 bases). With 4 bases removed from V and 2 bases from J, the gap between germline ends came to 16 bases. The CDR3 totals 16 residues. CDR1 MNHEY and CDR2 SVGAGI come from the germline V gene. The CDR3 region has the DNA TGTGCCAGCAGTTTCAACCCGGGAGAGTACACAGATACGCAGTATTTT. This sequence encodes CASSFNPGEYTDTQYF.

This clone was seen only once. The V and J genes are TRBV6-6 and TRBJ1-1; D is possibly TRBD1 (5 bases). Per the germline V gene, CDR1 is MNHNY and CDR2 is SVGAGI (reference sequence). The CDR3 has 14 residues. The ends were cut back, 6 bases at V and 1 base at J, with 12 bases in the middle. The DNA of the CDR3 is TGTGCCAGCAGCCCGGGACGGGGGAACACTGAAGCTTTCTTT. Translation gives CASSPGRGNTEAFF.

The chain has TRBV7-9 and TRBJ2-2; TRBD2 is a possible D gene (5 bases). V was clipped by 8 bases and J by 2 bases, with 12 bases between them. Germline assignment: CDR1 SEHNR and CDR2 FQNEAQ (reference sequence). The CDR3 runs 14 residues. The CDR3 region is CASRGLLNTGELFF. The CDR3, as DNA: TGTGCCAGCCGAGGACTTCTTAACACCGGGGAGCTGTTTTTT.

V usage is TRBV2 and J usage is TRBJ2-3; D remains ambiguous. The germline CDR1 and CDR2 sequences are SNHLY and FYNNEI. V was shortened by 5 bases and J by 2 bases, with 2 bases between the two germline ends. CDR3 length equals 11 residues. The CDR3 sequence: CASSYTDTQYF. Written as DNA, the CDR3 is TGTGCCAGCAGTTACACAGATACGCAGTATTTT.

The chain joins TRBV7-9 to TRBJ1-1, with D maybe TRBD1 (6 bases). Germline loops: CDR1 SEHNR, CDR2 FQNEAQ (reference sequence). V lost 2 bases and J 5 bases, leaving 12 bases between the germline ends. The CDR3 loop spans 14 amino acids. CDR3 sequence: CASSLWGAGTEAFF. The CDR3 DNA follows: TGTGCCAGCAGCTTATGGGGGGCAGGAACTGAAGCTTTCTTT.

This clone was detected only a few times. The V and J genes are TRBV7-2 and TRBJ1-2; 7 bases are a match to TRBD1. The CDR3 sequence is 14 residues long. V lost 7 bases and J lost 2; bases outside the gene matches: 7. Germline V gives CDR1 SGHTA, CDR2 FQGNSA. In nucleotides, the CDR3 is TGTGCCAGCACCCTGGGACAGAAGAACTATGGCTACACCTTC. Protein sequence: CASTLGQKNYGYTF.